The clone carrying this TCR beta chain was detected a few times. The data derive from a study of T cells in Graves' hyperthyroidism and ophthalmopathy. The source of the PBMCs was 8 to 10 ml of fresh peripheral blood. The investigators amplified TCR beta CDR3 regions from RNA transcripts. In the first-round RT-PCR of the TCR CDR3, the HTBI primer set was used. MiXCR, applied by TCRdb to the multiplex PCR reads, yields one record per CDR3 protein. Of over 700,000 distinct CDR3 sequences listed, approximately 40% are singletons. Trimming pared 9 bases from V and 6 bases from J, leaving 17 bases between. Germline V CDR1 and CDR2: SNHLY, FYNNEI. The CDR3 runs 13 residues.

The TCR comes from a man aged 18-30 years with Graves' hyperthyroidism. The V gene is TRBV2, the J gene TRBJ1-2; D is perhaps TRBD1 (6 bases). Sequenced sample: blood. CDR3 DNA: TGTGCCAGTATCCTACGACCAGGGGATGGCTACACCTTC. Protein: CASILRPGDGYTF.